This record covers a single TCR beta chain. This entry is derived from a study of blood T cell repertoires in COVID-19. Study-level information: Material from acute and convalescent COVID-19 was sourced from the United States, Italy and Spain. PBMCs, B-cell-depleted T cells, or T cells were the source of the cDNA or gDNA that made up the material.

This CDR3 has 14 residues. Germline assignment: CDR1 WNHNN and CDR2 SYGVQD (reference sequence). The junction had 0 bases not matched to a gene; V was cut back by 0 bases and J by 3 bases. Per the original data handling: Estimates of nucleated cell counts were drawn from the amplification of reference gene primers. TCRdb's table, derived via immunoSEQ multiplex PCR, lists solely in-frame clones and lacks some. The V and J calls and clone size are taken from that table; D and trimming were inferred from the DNA. The table has around 220,000 clones, over 75% seen once; the top ten hold 6% to 7.5%. Participants were aged roughly 18 to 90 years, lived in 24 US areas, and enrolled virtually.

Sequencing was performed on PBMCs or T cells enriched from blood (not recorded which). This TCR was recovered from a woman aged 40 to 50 with acute COVID-19. The rearrangement joins TRBV10-1 to TRBJ2-5; 8 nucleotides line up with TRBD2. The CDR3, as DNA: TGCGCCAGCAGTGAGTCCGGGGGGGAAGAGACCCAGTACTTC. This translates into CASSESGGEETQYF.